This T cell receptor beta chain was sequenced during a study of response to subunit inactivated influenza vaccine. TCRdb reprocessed the RT-PCR reads via MiXCR and lists one record per CDR3 protein. This sample has around 650,000 distinct CDR3 sequences, with about a sixth found just once. This clonotype has a handful of counts. This CDR3 is 13 amino acids long. V lost 3 bases, J lost 2 bases, and 8 bases lay in between. Per the germline V gene, CDR1 is MGHDK and CDR2 is SYGVNS. This TCR was recovered from a man aged 50 or older who received an inactivated influenza vaccine. The chain is built from TRBV25-1 and TRBJ2-7; no clear D. The specimen was PBMCs from blood, collected about 11 days after vaccination. The CDR3 loop is CASSDGVPYEQYF. Written as DNA, the CDR3 is TGTGCCAGCAGTGACGGCGTCCCCTACGAGCAGTACTTC.